Each of the 23 T cell receptor beta chains below was sequenced from the same sample in a study of immune cell composition in non-small cell lung cancer. Assay: immunoSEQ multiplex PCR; the TCRdb copy retains only in-frame clones and omits some. The data show some 1,900 clones, around 76% seen once. Sample: lung tumor tissue. All receptors derive from a human donor with non-small cell lung cancer.

This clone came up a few times. The chain combines TRBV9 with TRBJ2-1, with 7 bases matching TRBD1. After removal of 4 bases from V and 5 bases from J, the junction contained 9 bases not matched to a gene. CDR3 length: 15 residues. CDR1 is SGDLS and CDR2 is YYNGEE in the germline V gene. In nucleotides, the CDR3 is TGTGCCAGCAGCCCTAGAGACAGGGCTCACAATGAGCAGTTCTTC. Residues: CASSPRDRAHNEQFF.

This chain connects TRBV7-2 to TRBJ2-3; perhaps TRBD1 as D (5 bases). This CDR3 has 15 amino acids. V was cut by 5 bases and J by 2 bases, with 14 bases left in between. Germline CDR1 SGHTA, CDR2 FQGNSA. This CDR3 reads CASSSQGILTDTQYF. The CDR3 DNA sequence: TGTGCCAGCAGCAGCCAGGGAATTCTCACAGATACGCAGTATTTT.

The chain employs TRBV2 and TRBJ2-2; 14 bases agree with TRBD2. With 9 bases clipped from V and 0 bases from J, the junction kept 12 bases outside the gene matches. Germline CDR1 SNHLY, CDR2 FYNNEI. The CDR3 extends over 19 amino acids. CDR3 loop: CASDGTSGRNDANTGELFF. The DNA for the CDR3 is TGTGCCAGTGATGGGACTAGCGGGAGAAACGACGCGAACACCGGGGAGCTGTTTTTT.

The genes are TRBV18 and TRBJ1-4; 7 bases fit TRBD1. After removal of 1 base from V and 5 bases from J, the junction contained 7 bases not matched to a gene. This CDR3 spans 16 amino acids. Germline V gives CDR1 KGHSH, CDR2 LQKENI. CDR3 DNA: TGTGCCAGCTCACCACAAGGGACAGCTTTAAATGAAAAACTGTTTTTT. This gives the protein CASSPQGTALNEKLFF.

The chain joins TRBV7-3 to TRBJ2-6; the D is unclear. This CDR3 has 15 amino acids. The germline gives CDR1 SGHTA, CDR2 FQGTGA. The V gene lost 5 bases and the J gene lost 0 bases, with 8 bases spanning the gap. The CDR3 nucleotides read TGTGCCAGCAGCCCTCTGTACTCTGGGGCCAACGTCCTGACTTTC. This gives the protein CASSPLYSGANVLTF.

This chain uses TRBV2 with TRBJ2-5; D is perhaps TRBD1 (6 bases). This CDR3 has 12 residues. Per the germline V gene, CDR1 is SNHLY and CDR2 is FYNNEI. V gave up 1 base and J gave up 11 bases, with 11 bases separating them. The CDR3 protein is CASSEVPGAQYF. Written as DNA, the CDR3 is TGTGCCAGCAGTGAAGTGCCAGGGGCGCAGTACTTC. Full variable domain (remainder filled in from reference TRBV2 and TRBJ2-5): EPEVTQTPSHQVTQMGQEVILRCVPISNHLYFYWYRQILGQKVEFLVSFYNNEISEKSEIFDDQFSVERPDGSNFTLKIRSTKLEDSAMYFCASSEVPGAQYFGPGTRLLVL.

The rearrangement joins TRBV4-2 to TRBJ2-2, with 10 bases aligning to TRBD2. The CDR3 is made up of 18 amino acids. The V gene's germline CDR1 is LGHNA and CDR2 YNFKEQ. The V segment lost 0 bases and the J segment 5 bases; nucleotides outside the gene matches: 9. The CDR3 bases are TGTGCCAGCAGCCAAGATTGGCTAGCGGGAGAGGAAACCGGGGAGCTGTTTTTT. Translation: CASSQDWLAGEETGELFF.

The chain employs TRBV9 and TRBJ2-3, with 10 bases that match TRBD2. J gave up 5 bases and V 4 bases, and 13 bases lay outside the gene matches. This CDR3 is 17 amino acids long. Looked up from germline, CDR1 is SGDLS and CDR2 is YYNGEE. The CDR3 is CASSPQLSGRAGDTQYF. For the CDR3, the DNA is TGTGCCAGCAGCCCCCAGCTGAGCGGGAGGGCGGGAGATACGCAGTATTTT.

There are a few counts of this clone. The chain combines TRBV4-1 with TRBJ1-4, with D possibly matching TRBD1 (5 bases). The germline CDR1 and CDR2 sequences are MGHRA and YSYEKL. V dropped 0 bases and J dropped 3 bases, with 11 bases sitting between them. This CDR3 spans 16 amino acids. In nucleotides, the CDR3 is TGCGCCAGCAGCCAAGATGGGAGGGGCCCTAATGAAAAACTGTTTTTT. Amino acids: CASSQDGRGPNEKLFF.

The chain carries TRBV4-2 and TRBJ2-2; 9 bases map to TRBD1. With 4 bases clipped from V and 4 bases from J, the junction kept 7 bases outside the gene matches. The CDR3 loop spans 16 amino acids. Germline CDR1 reads LGHNA; CDR2 reads YNFKEQ. In DNA form, the CDR3 reads TGTGCCAGCAGCCGTGGGACAGGGAGTAGCACCGGGGAGCTGTTTTTT. Amino acid sequence: CASSRGTGSSTGELFF.

CDR3 protein: CASSFAGQGRYGYTF. Written as DNA, the CDR3 is TGTGCCAGCAGTTTCGCGGGACAGGGTCGGTATGGCTACACCTTC. The chain joins TRBV28 to TRBJ1-2; 9 bases agree with TRBD1. This CDR3 comprises 15 residues. Germline lookup yields CDR1 MDHEN and CDR2 SYDVKM. J lost 5 bases, V lost 3 bases, and 7 bases had no gene match.

V and J are TRBV30 and TRBJ2-7, with a tentative D call TRBD1 (7 bases). From germline, CDR1 is GTSNPN and CDR2 SVGIG (reference sequence). This CDR3 has 16 residues. Trimming pared 0 bases from V and 7 bases from J, leaving 22 bases between. CDR3 in amino acids: CAWSVGSSVSGGEQYF. The CDR3 DNA is TGTGCCTGGAGTGTCGGGTCTAGCGTGTCAGGGGGGGAGCAGTACTTC.

The chain has TRBV19 and TRBJ2-1, with 8 bases identical to TRBD1. Germline values: CDR1 LNHDA, CDR2 SQIVND (reference sequence). The CDR3 totals 15 residues. The V gene end was trimmed by 6 bases and the J gene end by 4 bases; junction bases not matched to a gene: 8. The DNA for the CDR3 is TGTGCCAGTAGCCCATCCGGGACAGGTTACAATGAGCAGTTCTTC. As protein: CASSPSGTGYNEQFF.

V usage is TRBV6-4 and J usage is TRBJ2-2; a possible D gene is TRBD1 (5 bases). Per the germline V gene, CDR1 is MRHNA and CDR2 is SNTAGT. The V end lost 7 bases, the J end lost 1 base, and 7 bases lay between the germline ends. There are 13 residues in the CDR3. In nucleotides, the CDR3 is TGTGCCAGCAAGCAGGGGAACACCGGGGAGCTGTTTTTT. It encodes CASKQGNTGELFF.

V usage is TRBV10-2 and J usage is TRBJ2-1; perhaps TRBD2 as D (6 bases). Trimming left V 6 bases short and J 3 bases short, with 18 bases between. CDR1 and CDR2 from the germline V gene are WSHSY and SAAADI. The CDR3 runs 16 residues. CDR3 sequence reads: CASRPSPGDFYNEQFF. DNA for the CDR3: TGCGCCAGCAGGCCTAGCCCGGGAGATTTCTACAATGAGCAGTTCTTC.

This rearrangement joins TRBV7-3 to TRBJ2-3, with 7 positions matching TRBD1. V shed 5 bases, J shed 2 bases, and the junction held 4 bases outside the gene matches. The length of the CDR3 is 14 residues. In germline, CDR1 is SGHTA, CDR2 FQGTGA. The CDR3 loop reads CASSPTGDTDTQYF. In DNA form, the CDR3 reads TGTGCCAGCAGCCCCACAGGGGACACAGATACGCAGTATTTT.

The chain couples TRBV5-1 to TRBJ2-7; TRBD1 matches at 10 bases. The CDR3 length is 14 residues. V was pared by 4 bases and J by 7 bases, with 8 bases of the junction left unmatched. CDR1 is SGHRS, CDR2 YFSETQ, per germline. CDR3 sequence (DNA): TGCGCCAGCAGCACCGGGACAGGGGTAAGAGAGCAGTACTTC. It is translated as CASSTGTGVREQYF.

The chain uses TRBV7-2 and TRBJ2-7; 10 bases agree with TRBD1. V trimming: 5 bases; J trimming: 7 bases; junction bases outside the gene matches: 11. Germline CDR1 and CDR2: SGHTA and FQGNSA. The CDR3 runs to 15 residues. The CDR3 sequence: CASSVTGGTLGEQYF. CDR3 DNA sequence: TGTGCCAGCAGCGTGACAGGGGGCACCCTTGGGGAGCAGTACTTC.

The rearrangement uses TRBV7-2 and TRBJ2-2, with TRBD2 identical over 8 bases. The germline V gene encodes CDR1 SGHTA and CDR2 FQGNSA. J lost 4 bases, V lost 8 bases, and 15 bases had no gene match. The CDR3 has 17 residues. The CDR3 protein is CASYPGRAGVVTGELFF. The CDR3 nucleotides are TGTGCCAGCTACCCAGGACGAGCGGGGGTGGTCACCGGGGAGCTGTTTTTT.

The V gene is TRBV27, the J gene TRBJ2-7; TRBD1 matches 11 bases. The CDR3 spans 14 residues. The V and J ends lost 2 bases and 10 bases, in that order; junction bases with no gene match: 7. Germline loops: CDR1 MNHEY, CDR2 SMNVEV (reference sequence). For the CDR3, the DNA is TGTGCCAGCAGTTTACGGGACAGGGGGGGGCGTCAGTACTTC. Its protein is CASSLRDRGGRQYF.

The CDR3 bases are TGTGCCAGTAGTATCCAAATAGCGCGCACAGATACGCAGTATTTT. Translated, it gives CASSIQIARTDTQYF. J is TRBJ2-3 and V is TRBV19; perhaps TRBD2 as D (5 bases). The CDR3 is made up of 15 amino acids. Trimming stripped 3 bases from V and 1 base from J, with 11 bases between. Per the germline V gene, CDR1 is LNHDA and CDR2 is SQIVND (reference sequence).

The table lists this clone with a few counts. The gene calls are TRBV28 and TRBJ2-7; TRBD2 agrees at 7 bases. The CDR3 length is 15 residues. Germline V lookup: CDR1 MDHEN, CDR2 SYDVKM. J lost 4 bases, V lost 7 bases, and 13 bases had no gene match. The CDR3 region has the DNA TGTGCCAGCACCTCGATCGGACTAGGAGCGTACGAGCAGTACTTC. Encoded protein: CASTSIGLGAYEQYF.

This clone was counted once. The chain couples TRBV2 to TRBJ2-3; 8 bases are a match to TRBD2. CDR1 is SNHLY, CDR2 FYNNEI, per germline. The CDR3 extends over 15 amino acids. V was clipped by 1 base and J by 3 bases; unmatched bases: 3. Here the CDR3 reads CASSEGSGSTDTQYF. The DNA of the CDR3 is TGTGCCAGCAGTGAAGGGAGCGGGAGTACAGATACGCAGTATTTT.